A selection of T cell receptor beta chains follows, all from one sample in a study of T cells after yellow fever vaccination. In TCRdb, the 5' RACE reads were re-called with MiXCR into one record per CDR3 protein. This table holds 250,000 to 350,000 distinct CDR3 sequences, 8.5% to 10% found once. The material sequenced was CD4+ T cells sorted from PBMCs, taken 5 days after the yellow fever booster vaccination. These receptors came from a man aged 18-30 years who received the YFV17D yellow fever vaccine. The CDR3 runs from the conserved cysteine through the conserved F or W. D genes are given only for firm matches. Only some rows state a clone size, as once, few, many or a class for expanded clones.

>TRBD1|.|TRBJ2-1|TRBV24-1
CATSVSDRGLLEQFF
TGTGCCACCAGTGTGAGTGACAGGGGGTTACTTGAGCAGTTCTTC
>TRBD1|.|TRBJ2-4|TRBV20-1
CSAGTENIQYF
TGCAGTGCTGGGACAGAAAACATTCAGTACTTC
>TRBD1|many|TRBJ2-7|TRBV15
CATKRHGTGVEQYF
TGTGCCACCAAACGACACGGGACAGGGGTCGAGCAGTACTTC
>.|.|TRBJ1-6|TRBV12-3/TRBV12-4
CASSLGTGLGSPLHF
TGTGCCAGCAGTTTAGGAACAGGGCTAGGTTCACCCCTCCACTTT
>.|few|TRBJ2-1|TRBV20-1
CSVEGATSYNEQFF
TGCAGTGTGGAAGGGGCTACATCCTACAATGAGCAGTTCTTC
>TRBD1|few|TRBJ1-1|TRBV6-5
CASHRDRYTEAFF
TGTGCCAGTCACCGGGACAGATACACTGAAGCTTTCTTT
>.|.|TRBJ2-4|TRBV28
CASSFSRGKNIQYF
TGTGCCAGCAGTTTTTCGCGGGGCAAAAACATTCAGTACTTC
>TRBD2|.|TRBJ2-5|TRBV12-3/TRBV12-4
CASSLESGGSETQYF
TGTGCCAGCAGTTTGGAAAGCGGGGGATCGGAGACCCAGTACTTC
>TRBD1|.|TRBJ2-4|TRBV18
CASSPYGQGVGNIQYF
TGTGCCAGCTCACCATACGGACAGGGGGTCGGAAACATTCAGTACTTC
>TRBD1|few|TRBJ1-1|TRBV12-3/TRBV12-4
CASSRTGDTEAFF
TGTGCCAGCAGTCGGACAGGGGACACTGAAGCTTTCTTT
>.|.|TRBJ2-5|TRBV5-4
CASSYGGREETQYF
TGTGCCAGCAGCTACGGCGGGCGGGAAGAGACCCAGTACTTC
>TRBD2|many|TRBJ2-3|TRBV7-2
CASTSRLAGGTDTQYF
TGTGCCAGCACCAGCCGACTAGCGGGGGGTACAGATACGCAGTATTTT
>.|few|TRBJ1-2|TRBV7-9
CASSWDRYGYTF
TGTGCCAGCAGCTGGGACCGCTATGGCTACACCTTC
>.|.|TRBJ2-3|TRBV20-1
CSAETPSTDTQYF
TGCAGTGCCGAGACGCCTAGCACAGATACGCAGTATTTT
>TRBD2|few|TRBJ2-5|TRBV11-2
CASSLDLRGGETQYF
TGTGCCAGCAGCTTAGATCTTAGGGGAGGGGAGACCCAGTACTTC
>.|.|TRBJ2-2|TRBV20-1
CSASRRTDTGELFF
TGCAGTGCCTCTCGGAGGACAGACACCGGGGAGCTGTTTTTT
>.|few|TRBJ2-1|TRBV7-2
CASSLAQGGGNEQFF
TGTGCCAGCAGCTTAGCACAGGGTGGGGGCAATGAGCAGTTCTTC
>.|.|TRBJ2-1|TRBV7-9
CASSSRGGLSYNEQFF
TGTGCCAGCAGCTCCCGAGGGGGGCTTTCCTACAATGAGCAGTTCTTC
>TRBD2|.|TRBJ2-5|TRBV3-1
CASSLLLGLAGIHGETQYF
TGTGCCAGCAGCCTCTTACTGGGGCTAGCGGGGATCCATGGGGAGACCCAGTACTTC
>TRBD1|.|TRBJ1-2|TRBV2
CASNQGAYGYTF
TGTGCCAGCAATCAGGGGGCCTATGGCTACACCTTC
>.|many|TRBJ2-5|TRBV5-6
CASSLGDAISQYF
TGTGCCAGCAGCTTGGGTGACGCCATATCCCAGTACTTC
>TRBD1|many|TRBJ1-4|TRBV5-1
CASSAGQNEKLFF
TGCGCCAGCAGCGCGGGACAGAATGAAAAACTGTTTTTT
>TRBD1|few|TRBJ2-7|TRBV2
CASSVDRFQEQYF
TGTGCCAGCAGTGTGGACAGGTTTCAAGAGCAGTACTTC
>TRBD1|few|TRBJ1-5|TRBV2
CASGGTGSGNQPQHF
TGTGCCAGCGGTGGGACAGGGTCAGGGAATCAGCCCCAGCATTTT
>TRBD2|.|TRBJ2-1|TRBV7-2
CASSAGTSGGTQQFF
TGTGCCAGCAGCGCCGGGACTAGCGGGGGGACACAGCAGTTCTTC
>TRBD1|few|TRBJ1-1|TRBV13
CASSQPTGEAFF
TGTGCCAGCAGCCAGCCGACAGGGGAAGCTTTCTTT
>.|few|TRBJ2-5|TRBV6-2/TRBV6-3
CASRGGRTQYF
TGTGCCAGCAGGGGGGGCCGGACCCAGTACTTC
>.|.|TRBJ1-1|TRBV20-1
CSARPPRGLNTEAFF
TGCAGTGCTAGGCCACCTCGGGGGCTAAACACTGAAGCTTTCTTT
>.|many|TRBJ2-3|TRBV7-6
CASSLNGFTDTQYF
TGTGCCAGCAGCTTAAACGGATTCACAGATACGCAGTATTTT
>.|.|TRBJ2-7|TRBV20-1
CSARDSVRPSEQYF
TGCAGTGCTAGAGATTCAGTCAGACCATCCGAGCAGTACTTC